This is a list of T cell receptor beta chains from one sample in a study of blood T cell repertoires in COVID-19. Method: immunoSEQ multiplex PCR; TCRdb's copy keeps in-frame clones and lacks some. The data show approximately 63,000 clones, roughly nine tenths seen once. Sequencing used peripheral blood. These receptors were obtained from a human donor in a cohort sampled during active COVID-19. The CDR3 runs from the conserved cysteine through the conserved F or W. A D gene is named only where the DNA matches it firmly. Size tells how often a clone was seen (once, few, many) or the class of an expanded clone, and some rows leave it out.

clone size	J gene	V gene	D gene	CDR3 DNA	CDR3 protein
-	TRBJ1-4	TRBV30	TRBD1	TGTGCCTGGAGTGAAGGACAGGGTAATGAAAAACTGTTTTTT	CAWSEGQGNEKLFF
-	TRBJ2-7	TRBV7-9	TRBD1	TGTGCCAGCAGCAAGGACAGGTTCAGCTCCTACGAGCAGTACTTC	CASSKDRFSSYEQYF
-	TRBJ1-4	TRBV9	-	TGTGCCAGCAGCGTAGCAGGGGATAATGAAAAACTGTTTTTT	CASSVAGDNEKLFF
-	TRBJ2-2	TRBV6-6	-	TGTGCCAGCAGTCGAATGGGGCACGCGAACACCGGGGAGCTGTTTTTT	CASSRMGHANTGELFF
-	TRBJ2-3	TRBV7-9	-	TGTGCCAGCAGCTTAGGATCGGCAGGGGTGGCAGATACGCAGTATTTT	CASSLGSAGVADTQYF
-	TRBJ2-7	TRBV6-2/TRBV6-3	-	TGTGCCAGCAGTTATGGACAGCACACACTGACCTACGAGCAGTACTTC	CASSYGQHTLTYEQYF
-	TRBJ2-1	TRBV6-2/TRBV6-3	TRBD2	TGTGCCAGCAGTTTAGGACTAGCGGGGGGCCGGGATGAGCAGTTCTTC	CASSLGLAGGRDEQFF
once	TRBJ2-1	TRBV27	-	TGTGCCAGCAGTCCCCGACAGGGGAGCGGGATTAACAATGAGCAGTTCTTC	CASSPRQGSGINNEQFF
-	TRBJ1-1	TRBV27	-	TGTGCCAGCAGTCCCAACGACGGGCGGGCTACTGAAGCTTTCTTT	CASSPNDGRATEAFF
-	TRBJ2-1	TRBV7-2	TRBD1	TGTGCCAGCAGTTTGATCGGATCCGGGACAGGGGGAGGTGATGAGCAGTTCTTC	CASSLIGSGTGGGDEQFF
-	TRBJ2-1	TRBV6-4	TRBD2	TGTGCCAGCGGGGTCGGGACTAGCGGGAGCGAAGAGCAGTTCTTC	CASGVGTSGSEEQFF
-	TRBJ2-1	TRBV7-7	TRBD1	TGTGCTAGCAGCGGAGACAGGGGCAATGAGCAGTTCTTC	CASSGDRGNEQFF
-	TRBJ2-7	TRBV5-1	TRBD1	TGCGCCAGCAGATGGACAGGGGGCTCCTACGAGCAGTACTTC	CASRWTGGSYEQYF
-	TRBJ2-3	TRBV6-5	-	TGTGCCAGCAGTTACCGAGGATGGCTGGGGCAGTATTTT	CASSYRGWLGQYF
-	TRBJ2-1	TRBV7-3	-	TGTGCCAGCAGCTTACCGAGGGCAGGTTCGCGGAATGAGCAGTTCTTC	CASSLPRAGSRNEQFF
-	TRBJ1-5	TRBV5-8	-	TGTGCCAGCAGCCAGCTCGCCGGGTTTCAGCCCCAGCATTTT	CASSQLAGFQPQHF
-	TRBJ2-7	TRBV6-4	-	TGTGCCAGCAGTGAAGCCAGGGGATTTTTTACGTACGAGCAGTACTTC	CASSEARGFFTYEQYF
-	TRBJ2-7	TRBV5-1	-	TGCGCCAGCAGTTTTACGGGACTCAGTTCCTACGAGCAGTACTTC	CASSFTGLSSYEQYF
-	TRBJ2-2	TRBV27	-	TGTGCCAGCAGTTTTAGGGGTTCGTCCACCGGGGAGCTGTTTTTT	CASSFRGSSTGELFF
-	TRBJ2-6	TRBV6-2/TRBV6-3	TRBD1	TGTGCCAGCAGTTTAACAGGGGGCTCTGGGGCCAACGTCCTGACTTTC	CASSLTGGSGANVLTF
-	TRBJ2-2	TRBV27	-	TGTGCCAGCAGTTTAGAGGGCGGGGAGCTGTTTTTT	CASSLEGGELFF
-	TRBJ2-3	TRBV13	TRBD2	TGTGCCAGCAGCTCGTCTGGCGGGGGGCCAGACACGCCAAGCACAGATACGCAGTATTTT	CASSSSGGGPDTPSTDTQYF
-	TRBJ1-6	TRBV5-5	TRBD1	TGTGCCAGCAGCTTGGGGGACAGGGCCAATAATTCACCCCTCCACTTT	CASSLGDRANNSPLHF
-	TRBJ2-5	TRBV5-1	TRBD2	TGCGCCAGCAGCGCCGGGACTAGCGGTTACCAAGAGACCCAGTACTTC	CASSAGTSGYQETQYF
-	TRBJ1-5	TRBV5-4	TRBD1	TGTGCCAGCAGCTTGACAGGGGCCAATCAGCCCCAGCATTTT	CASSLTGANQPQHF
-	TRBJ2-5	TRBV7-6	-	TGTGCCAGCAGCCCCCCCGATCGGTTCCAAGAGACCCAGTACTTC	CASSPPDRFQETQYF
-	TRBJ1-4	TRBV7-9	TRBD1	TGTGCCAGCAGCCGATCCTGGGACAGGGCCGCAACTAATGAAAAACTGTTTTTT	CASSRSWDRAATNEKLFF
once	TRBJ2-3	TRBV5-6	TRBD2	TGTGCCAGCAGTCCGGGACTAGTTACAGATACGCAGTATTTT	CASSPGLVTDTQYF
-	TRBJ2-3	TRBV19	TRBD2	TGTGCCAGTAGTATACGATCTAGCGGGAGCCGAAACACAGATACGCAGTATTTT	CASSIRSSGSRNTDTQYF
-	TRBJ2-1	TRBV24-1	TRBD1	TGTGCCACCAACCGGGACAGGGTTAGTGAGCAGTTCTTC	CATNRDRVSEQFF
-	TRBJ2-7	TRBV19	TRBD1	TGTGCCAGTAGTATACAGGGGGCGCGGAACGAGCAGTACTTC	CASSIQGARNEQYF
-	TRBJ1-5	TRBV28	-	TGTGCCAGCAGGACTGGGGCAGTCTATCAGCCCCAGCATTTT	CASRTGAVYQPQHF
-	TRBJ1-2	TRBV7-3	TRBD1	TGTGCCAGCAGCCCGTTAGGGACAGGACAGGGCTACACCTTC	CASSPLGTGQGYTF